One T cell receptor (beta chain) is described in this entry. The antigen it binds to is not known. The input lacks base qualities; no much larger clone sits a single base away. The control cohort was some 10 patients given myeloablative marrow transplants with methotrexate plus a calcineurin inhibitor, sampled 1 year after transplant. Peripheral blood and bone marrow mononuclear cells were isolated by Ficoll-Hypaque density centrifugation and were cryopreserved. The data belong to a study of T cells after posttransplantation cyclophosphamide listed by TCRdb under 2016. For the study in its entirety: Using TRB sequencing, the study followed how the T cell repertoire rebuilt after myeloablative bone marrow transplantation with posttransplantation cyclophosphamide given as GVHD prophylaxis. Antigen receptor sequencing covered samples from 35 to 40 PTCy-treated patients and over 15 of their related bone marrow donors. Blood from all 35 or so PTCy patients with 1-year posttransplant specimens was subjected to TRB sequencing. In 3 patients, TRB sequencing was also performed on up to roughly 3 more blood samples taken 2 to 5.2 years after transplant, and in 4 patients, pretransplant blood was also TRB-sequenced. Because TRA and TRB clonality correlated tightly in ten or so samples, later TCR analyses were limited to TRB. Public TRB sequences were searched against a database of over 3,600 sequences associated with responses to pathogens, tumor antigens, self-antigens and alloantigens.

Genomic DNA was used for TRB sequencing, which was performed with the immunoSEQ assay at survey resolution or with the hsTCRB kit. Per the source publication's procedure: The immunoSEQ software handled initial read processing, and the LymphoSeq R package was used for repertoire analyses. Clonality was calculated as 1 minus normalized Shannon entropy, and the Gini coefficient was also calculated for each TRB dataset. Phenotypes of unsorted samples were inferred by mapping TRB sequences from sorted subsets of the recipient or donor onto the same recipient's unsorted samples. The table comes from immuneACCESS by way of TCRdb, which keeps in-frame sequences with V and J called. Part of the clones is missing from these tables; in studies checked, under half for an unresolved V gene and the rest for unknown reasons. The DNA gave D and trimming, while V, J and clone size come from that table. The table for this sample lists a few thousand clones; about 80% of them were counted only once. The ten largest clones take up approximately 24% of the sample.

CDR1 and CDR2 (SGHRS, YFSETQ) derive from the germline V gene. Germline trimming amounts to 0 bases on V and 6 bases on J, with 3 as the count of junction bases outside the gene matches. CDR3 length: 16 amino acids, cysteine to phenylalanine. The kept DNA is CDR3 alone, 48 bases in frame from the first base. On the study overall, not on this receptor specifically: The TRB repertoires of T cells infiltrating skin or GI tract showed only limited overlap with the TRB repertoires of T cells in blood. Across 40 to 55 patients, TRB clonality was highly associated with recipient CMV seropositivity and CMV reactivation, and PTCy diversity was similar to diversity in CNI/methotrexate controls. Donor-recipient similarity was low at 1-2 months but rose over the first year, and later blood repertoires were often dominated by donor CD8+ memory clones.

Sample: PBMCs, taken after an allogeneic stem cell transplant with a calcineurin inhibitor and methotrexate. The clonotype was recovered from a male patient aged 40-50 years who received an allogeneic stem cell transplant from an unrelated donor, was CMV-positive, and had chronic GVHD only. After a transplant, some T cells may be the graft donor's own cells. The chain is made from TRBV5-1 and TRBJ2-2, with TRBD2 matching 12 junction bases. The nucleotide sequence reads TGCGCCAGCAGCTTGGCTACTAGCGGGGGGTCCGGGGAGCTGTTTTTT. Its amino acids are CASSLATSGGSGELFF.